One TCR beta chain is described in this entry. Which antigen it targets is not known. No qualities accompany the bases; no much larger clone lies one base away. This sample is drawn from a study of naive and memory T cell subsets (dated by TCRdb to the late 2010s). The study in broad terms: Sorted naive and memory T cell subsets from peripheral blood were analyzed in the study using a UMI-based, open-source pipeline for TCR alpha and beta sequencing. Complete agreement was observed between the functional CMV T cell responses and the IgG serology results. RNA was DNase-treated and reverse transcribed with TCR constant-region primers, mostly using SuperScript III. Study-level results and caveats: The abundance of TCRs followed a power law with an exponent that differed between naive and memory subsets yet stayed consistent across the three individuals. A clonotype was defined as a single alpha or beta chain sequence rather than as a paired alpha/beta receptor. Naive repertoires, especially CD8, contained a few larger clonotypes, possibly memory cells re-expressing CD45RA. Following error correction, more than 90% of naive TCR sequences occurred only once, which made naive abundance distributions much steeper than those of memory subsets. RNA-based TCR counts may be affected by expression changes linked to T cell activation and differentiation. The repertoire findings for the naive and memory subsets could not be validated against a ground truth, as none was available. In both CD4 and CD8 cells, going from naive through CM, EM and EMRA, the Gini index went up while Shannon and inverse Simpson diversity went down.

From the second PCR step on, the TCR alpha and beta chain libraries were amplified in separate reactions. The CMV status of each donor was determined by measuring IFNgamma production from CD4+ T cells after fresh PBMCs had been stimulated overnight with CMV viral lysate. Miltenyi beads were used first to positively select CD4 T cells, and CD8 T cells were then positively selected from the CD4-negative fraction. Cells stained for CD3, CD4, CD8, CD45RA, CD27 and a live/dead dye were sorted on a BD Aria II into four subsets by CD45RA and CD27. A few healthy volunteers provided blood, and each donor's sample was split into CD4 and CD8 T cells and then further divided into four differentiation subsets. About 120 ml of peripheral blood was drawn per donor, and PBMC were isolated by Ficoll-Paque PLUS density-gradient centrifugation. Sorted cells were lysed in RLT buffer, and RNA was extracted with a Qiagen RNeasy kit and stored at -80°C.

From a lookup of the germline V gene, CDR1 and CDR2 are MNHEY and SVGEGT. From the cysteine up to the phenylalanine, the CDR3 has a length of 12 residues. The sequence is cut down to CDR3 DNA, 36 bases in frame from base 1. Trimming removed 0 bases from V and 6 bases from J, leaving 4 bases between the germline ends. Preparation of the library involved UMI-ligation and nested PCR. An equimolar mix of two oligonucleotides covering both TRBC1 and TRBC2 was used as the beta constant-region primer. Four rounds of PCR, combining the SP2 primer with nested alpha and beta constant-region primers, were used to amplify the ligated cDNA. A single-stranded oligonucleotide containing the SP2 primer and a 12-nucleotide UMI was joined to the 3' end of the cDNA by T4 RNA ligase 1. The ligation reaction was incubated at 16°C for roughly 18-25 hours. To avoid over-amplification, PCR2 was usually performed as a SYBR Green qPCR and halted once a predetermined threshold was reached. Agencourt AMPure XP magnetic beads were used for all purifications after the first. Libraries were quantified by Qubit and checked on a TapeStation, with a main peak expected near 650 bp. Pooled libraries were sequenced on an Illumina MiSeq using v2 2x251 paired-end kits, and typically about 0.9-2.1 million reads were obtained per sample. Each sample was pooled at around 4.2 nM, and about 4.5-7% PhiX was included to help cluster recognition. The authors' analysis ran thus. Using tag matching that tolerated one base-pair mismatch, Decombinator assigned V and J genes to FASTQ reads that had been processed by Demultiplexor. UMIs were used by Collapsinator to correct both sequencing errors and frequency errors arising from PCR heterogeneity. TCRs were translated and CDR3s were extracted from the conserved cysteine to the FGXG phenylalanine by CDR3Translator, with non-productive sequences being flagged. Gini, Shannon entropy and inverse Simpson indices were calculated on repertoires subsampled to equal numbers of UMI-defined TCRs. Clonotype abundance distributions were fitted to a power law by maximum likelihood within the linear range. On one naive CD8 sample, the pipeline and MIGEC gave similar UMI counts, unique TCR numbers and clonal distributions. In one analysis, naive TCRs that were also found in any memory subset of the same donor were excluded from the naive repertoire. The repertoires were searched for just under 7,500 CMV-associated CDR3 sequences that had been compiled from VDJdb and a published dataset. TCRdb passed the public sequencing reads through fastp at Q25 and MiXCR, retaining productive beta sequences. A single entry per CDR3 protein holds the most common genes and DNA from its merged rows. The V and J calls shown here were made by TCRdb, not taken from the authors' results. The sample includes roughly 100,000 distinct CDR3 sequences, with about 14% observed a single time. The biggest ten clones account for about 3% of the sample.

The chain joins TRBV6-2 or TRBV6-3 to TRBJ2-3; the D gene is not confidently resolved. Sequenced material: naive CD8+ T cells from blood. The cell subset or site label corresponds to: naive T cells, CD45RA high CD27+. This receptor was taken from a human donor in good health. DNA sequence: TGTGCCAGCAGTTACTCACGGGATACGCAGTATTTT. Translated, this gives CASSYSRDTQYF.